This is a list of T cell receptor beta chains from one sample in a study of identical twins. TCRdb passed the 5' RACE reads through MiXCR, listing each CDR3 protein once. The table records about 530,000 distinct CDR3 sequences, roughly 15% of them present only once. These same data were also listed under a study on yellow fever vaccine responses in identical twins.

The sample consisted of CD4+ T cells sorted from blood. The receptors originated from a woman younger than 30 in good health. The CDR3 runs from the conserved cysteine through the conserved F or W. The order of the fields is D gene, clone size, J gene, V gene, CDR3 DNA, CDR3 protein. The D gene is left open where the match is weak. Size values are once, few and many counts, or a class for expanded clones, and some rows have none.

TRBD2 | . | TRBJ2-3 | TRBV10-2 | TGCGCCAGCAGTGTTTCGAGGGCTAGCGGGGGGCGGGGAGATACGCAGTATTTT | CASSVSRASGGRGDTQYF
. | few | TRBJ2-5 | TRBV5-1 | TGCGCCAGCAAACTAGACAACCAAGAGACCCAGTACTTC | CASKLDNQETQYF
TRBD2 | . | TRBJ2-1 | TRBV20-1 | TGCAGTGCTAGCGATACCGGGAGGAAGTGGTCACATGGCAATGAGCAGTTCTTC | CSASDTGRKWSHGNEQFF
TRBD1 | many | TRBJ2-7 | TRBV27 | TGTGCCTCCCGGGACAGGGGGACCTACGAGCAGTACTTC | CASRDRGTYEQYF
TRBD2 | few | TRBJ2-1 | TRBV4-1 | TGCGCCAGCAGCCAGGGACTAGCGGGAGGGAGGGGCAATGAGCAGTTCTTC | CASSQGLAGGRGNEQFF
. | . | TRBJ2-1 | TRBV27 | TGTGCCAGCAGTCCCATCGGGACTGAGGTCGGGAGTGGGAAGTTCTTC | CASSPIGTEVGSGKFF
TRBD1 | few | TRBJ2-2 | TRBV7-9 | TGTGCCAGCAGCTTATCAGGGGGCGCCCACACCGGGGAGCTGTTTTTT | CASSLSGGAHTGELFF
. | few | TRBJ2-2 | TRBV12-3/TRBV12-4 | TGTGCCAGCAGTTTAGTGGCGAGAGTAGGCACCGGGGAGCTGTTTTTT | CASSLVARVGTGELFF
TRBD2 | many | TRBJ2-1 | TRBV12-3/TRBV12-4 | TGTGCCAGCAGGACTAGCGGGTACAATGAGCAGTTCTTC | CASRTSGYNEQFF
. | . | TRBJ2-1 | TRBV10-3 | TGTGCCATCAGTGACGGCGGCGGGGCCTACAATGAGCAGTTCTTC | CAISDGGGAYNEQFF
TRBD1 | . | TRBJ2-5 | TRBV10-3 | TGTGCCATCAGTGACTGGACAGGGCAAGAGACCCAGTACTTC | CAISDWTGQETQYF
. | many | TRBJ2-1 | TRBV9 | TGTGCCAGCAGCGTAGAGGAGGGGGTGGGCAATGAGCAGTTCTTC | CASSVEEGVGNEQFF
. | . | TRBJ2-5 | TRBV20-1 | TGCAGTGCGCCAATACGCGAGGGACTGGAGACCCAGTACTTC | CSAPIREGLETQYF
. | few | TRBJ2-1 | TRBV12-3/TRBV12-4 | TGTGCCAGCAGCCGCCTCCCGGGTGAGATTGGCAATGAGCAGTTCTTC | CASSRLPGEIGNEQFF
. | . | TRBJ1-5 | TRBV18 | TGTGCCAGCTCAGCTGGGGGGAGCAGCAATCAGCCCCAGCATTTT | CASSAGGSSNQPQHF
. | few | TRBJ2-5 | TRBV7-9 | TGTGCCAGCAGCTTAGTTTTAGGCAATCAAGAGACCCAGTACTTC | CASSLVLGNQETQYF
. | few | TRBJ2-3 | TRBV4-1 | TGCGCCAGCAGCCAAGGACAATCGGAGGCAGATACGCAGTATTTT | CASSQGQSEADTQYF
TRBD2 | few | TRBJ2-1 | TRBV29-1 | TGCAGCGCCCCGACTAGCGGGAGAAACAATGAGCAGTTCTTC | CSAPTSGRNNEQFF
TRBD2 | . | TRBJ2-1 | TRBV5-1 | TGCGCCAGCAGCGGGGCCGGGACTAGCGGTATTTGGGATGAGCAGTTCTTC | CASSGAGTSGIWDEQFF
. | . | TRBJ2-1 | TRBV9 | TGTGCCAGCAGCGTAGGCGGTAGACTGAGCTCCTACAATGAGCAGTTCTTC | CASSVGGRLSSYNEQFF
. | . | TRBJ2-5 | TRBV6-1 | TGTGCCAGCATACGAGAGACCCAGTACTTC | CASIRETQYF
. | . | TRBJ2-7 | TRBV24-1 | TGTGCCACCAGTGATTTTGGCTCGGATGAGCAGTACTTC | CATSDFGSDEQYF
TRBD2 | few | TRBJ2-1 | TRBV2 | TGTGCCAGCAGTGCGTCTAGCGGGATGGTTGAGCAGTTCTTC | CASSASSGMVEQFF
TRBD1 | few | TRBJ1-4 | TRBV3-1 | TGTGCCAGCAGCCAGAACAGGGGACGGGAAAAACTGTTTTTT | CASSQNRGREKLFF
. | few | TRBJ1-1 | TRBV20-1 | TGCAGTGCCGAAGCGGGGTTCGGCACTGAAGCTTTCTTT | CSAEAGFGTEAFF
TRBD1 | many | TRBJ1-2 | TRBV24-1 | TGTGCCACCAGTGATCCTGGGGACAGGACCTCCTATGGCTACACCTTC | CATSDPGDRTSYGYTF
. | few | TRBJ2-5 | TRBV6-5 | TGTGCCAGCAGTTCCCCATCCTACGTAGAGACCCAGTACTTC | CASSSPSYVETQYF
. | few | TRBJ2-6 | TRBV10-3 | TGTGCCATCAGTGGGGGCATCTACTCTGGGGCCAACGTCCTGACTTTC | CAISGGIYSGANVLTF
. | many | TRBJ2-5 | TRBV15 | TGTGCCACCAGCAGAGATAGGACTAAGCCGGAGACCCAGTACTTC | CATSRDRTKPETQYF
TRBD1 | many | TRBJ1-2 | TRBV12-3/TRBV12-4 | TGTGCCAGCATCCTAGGGGGCACTAGGGGTAACTATGGCTACACCTTC | CASILGGTRGNYGYTF
TRBD1 | few | TRBJ1-1 | TRBV12-3/TRBV12-4 | TGTGCCAGCAGTGTAGACAGGGCGAACACTGAAGCTTTCTTT | CASSVDRANTEAFF
. | . | TRBJ1-3 | TRBV2 | TGTGCCAGCAGTGAACAGGGCAGGGGTATTTCTGGAAACACCATATATTTT | CASSEQGRGISGNTIYF
. | . | TRBJ2-7 | TRBV10-3 | TGTGCCATCAGTGAGTCGGGGGGTCCCTACGAGCAGTACTTC | CAISESGGPYEQYF
. | many | TRBJ1-6 | TRBV28 | TGTGCCAGCAGCCTCCAGTCTCCCAATAGTTCACCCCTCCACTTT | CASSLQSPNSSPLHF
TRBD1 | . | TRBJ2-1 | TRBV5-1 | TGCGCCAGCAGCTTGAGGACAGGGGGCGTGAATGAGCAGTTCTTC | CASSLRTGGVNEQFF
. | many | TRBJ1-2 | TRBV6-6 | TGTGCCAGCAGTGACAGGAACTATGGCTACACCTTC | CASSDRNYGYTF
. | few | TRBJ1-1 | TRBV5-1 | TGCGCCAGCAGCTTGATGGCGGTGAACACTGAAGCTTTCTTT | CASSLMAVNTEAFF
. | . | TRBJ1-2 | TRBV10-3 | TGTGCCAGCAGCACCGGTCGGGCCTCTTCAGCCTTTGGCTACACCTTC | CASSTGRASSAFGYTF
. | few | TRBJ2-5 | TRBV18 | TGTGCCAGCTCACCACAGGGACTCGGCGGCCAAGAGACCCAGTACTTC | CASSPQGLGGQETQYF
. | . | TRBJ2-3 | TRBV7-9 | TGTGCCAGCAGCTTGTCAATAAGCACAGATACGCAGTATTTT | CASSLSISTDTQYF
. | . | TRBJ2-1 | TRBV5-6 | TGTGCCAGCAACTTTCAGGTCAATGAGCAGTTCTTC | CASNFQVNEQFF
. | few | TRBJ2-1 | TRBV5-4 | TGTGCCAGCAGCTGGTGGGCCTACAATGAGCAGTTCTTC | CASSWWAYNEQFF
. | many | TRBJ1-2 | TRBV2 | TGTGCCAGCAGTTTGACAGATAGGTCGGGGGCAAACATCTATGGCTACACCTTC | CASSLTDRSGANIYGYTF
TRBD2 | few | TRBJ2-7 | TRBV20-1 | TGCAGTGCTAGCAACGGGAGGGCCCCCTACGAGCAGTACTTC | CSASNGRAPYEQYF
. | few | TRBJ2-5 | TRBV9 | TGTGCCAGCAGCGTAGGTTACCAAGAGACCCAGTACTTC | CASSVGYQETQYF
. | . | TRBJ2-3 | TRBV5-1 | TGCGCCAGCAGCCGGTCGTCGGTGGCCAGCACAGATACGCAGTATTTT | CASSRSSVASTDTQYF
. | few | TRBJ2-1 | TRBV7-2 | TGTGCCAGCAGCTTACGAATCAGGGGAGGTGTCAATGAGCAGTTCTTC | CASSLRIRGGVNEQFF
TRBD2 | few | TRBJ2-1 | TRBV6-2/TRBV6-3 | TGTGCCAGCAGTTCCCTAGCGGGGATCAATGAGCAGTTCTTC | CASSSLAGINEQFF
TRBD2 | few | TRBJ2-3 | TRBV20-1 | TGCAGTGCTAGGGGGACTAGCGGGACGGCAGATACGCAGTATTTT | CSARGTSGTADTQYF
. | . | TRBJ2-3 | TRBV7-6 | TGTGCCAGCAGCACCAAACCCCCTGTCTGGGTGCAGTATTTT | CASSTKPPVWVQYF
. | . | TRBJ2-1 | TRBV29-1 | TGCAGCGCTAGGACGGGTTACAATGAGCAGTTCTTC | CSARTGYNEQFF
TRBD2 | few | TRBJ2-3 | TRBV12-3/TRBV12-4 | TGTGCCAGCAGTTTCAACGGGGGGGTGACAGATACGCAGTATTTT | CASSFNGGVTDTQYF
. | . | TRBJ1-1 | TRBV3-1 | TGTGCCAGCAGCCCCCACGGAGGGGAAACTGAAGCTTTCTTT | CASSPHGGETEAFF
TRBD2 | few | TRBJ2-1 | TRBV5-6 | TGTGCCAGCAGCCCGGGAGGCGCGGGAAAGTACAATGAGCAGTTCTTC | CASSPGGAGKYNEQFF
TRBD1 | . | TRBJ2-5 | TRBV20-1 | TGCAGTGCTAGAGAAGGACAGGGGGCTTGGGAGACCCAGTACTTC | CSAREGQGAWETQYF
. | . | TRBJ2-3 | TRBV27 | TGTGCCAGCAGGCCTTATGGCGGGATTTTCACAGATACGCAGTATTTT | CASRPYGGIFTDTQYF
TRBD2 | . | TRBJ2-5 | TRBV5-1 | TGCGCCAGCAGCTCAGACAGCGGGAGGGGGACCCAGTACTTC | CASSSDSGRGTQYF
. | few | TRBJ1-4 | TRBV4-1 | TGCGCCAGCAGCCAAGATTATGGGGGTGAAAAACTGTTTTTT | CASSQDYGGEKLFF
TRBD2 | . | TRBJ2-1 | TRBV7-9 | TGTGCCAGCAAGCCCCGCGGGGGGGCCTTCTACAATGAGCAGTTCTTC | CASKPRGGAFYNEQFF
TRBD2 | few | TRBJ2-5 | TRBV20-1 | TGCAGTGCTAGGCCCGGGACTAGCCCTGCAGGGACCCAGTACTTC | CSARPGTSPAGTQYF